The following is a T cell receptor (beta chain) sequence with its context. This sample stems from a study of blood T cell repertoires in COVID-19. Study-wide background: T cells, B-cell-depleted T cells, or PBMCs provided the cDNA or gDNA that served as material.

Method: immunoSEQ multiplex PCR; TCRdb's copy keeps in-frame clones and lacks some. The profile shows over 250,000 clones, approximately 89% of them singletons. From germline, CDR1 is SGHRS and CDR2 YFSETQ. The CDR3 extends over 15 amino acids. J gave up 5 bases and V 3 bases, and 0 bases lay outside the gene matches. Sequenced material: peripheral blood. This receptor was obtained from a man in his forties or fifties who had recovered from COVID-19. The chain combines TRBV5-1 with TRBJ2-1; 15 nucleotides agree with TRBD2. This chain's CDR3 is CASSWTSGRDNEQFF. CDR3 sequence (DNA): TGCGCCAGCAGCTGGACTAGCGGGAGGGACAATGAGCAGTTCTTC.